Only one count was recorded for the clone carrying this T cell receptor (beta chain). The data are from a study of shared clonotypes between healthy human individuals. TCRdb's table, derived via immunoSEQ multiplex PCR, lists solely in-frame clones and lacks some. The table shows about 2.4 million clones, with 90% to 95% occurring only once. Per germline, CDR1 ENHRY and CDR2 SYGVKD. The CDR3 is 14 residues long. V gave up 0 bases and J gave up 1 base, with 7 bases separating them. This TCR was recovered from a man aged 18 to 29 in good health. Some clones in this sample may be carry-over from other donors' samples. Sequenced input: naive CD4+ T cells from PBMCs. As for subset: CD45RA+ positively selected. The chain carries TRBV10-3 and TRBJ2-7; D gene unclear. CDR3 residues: CAISESWRSYEQYF. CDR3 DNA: TGTGCCATCAGTGAGTCTTGGCGGTCCTACGAGCAGTACTTC.